This is a list of T cell receptor beta chains from one sample in a study of cytomegalovirus exposure and HLA in healthy donors. Data came from immunoSEQ multiplex PCR; TCRdb stores just in-frame clones and leaves some out. This repertoire shows over 100,000 clones, 74% found once; its top ten account for around 4.9%. Sequencing used PBMCs. All receptors come from a man aged 25 to 45 in good health and CMV-seropositive. Each CDR3 is given without its conserved first and last residue.

CDR3 protein	V gene
ASIRQGGTYEQY	TRBV28
ASSPTSVVTTETQY	TRBV27
ASSEQGEGYT	TRBV2
ASSQGLRGWETQY	TRBV4-1
AISDNMNTEAF	TRBV10-3
ASSRNSGGAVYEQY	TRBV7-8
ASSYRQDNEKLF	TRBV19
ASSTQGVRTYEQY	TRBV5-4
ASSVENYGYP	TRBV2
ASSVDGQGTEAF	TRBV9
ASSVADQGMDTEAF	TRBV9
ASSVDSGRGETQY	TRBV9
ASDLRGRAEAF	TRBV5-6
ASSSLRGGPDTQY	TRBV11-2
ASTSPRPQH	TRBV6-5
ASSPFGGVRGSYNEQF	TRBV4-1
ASTEPGQGMNQPQH	TRBV28
ASSFPDRNTEAF	TRBV28
ASSYGQPGEETQY	TRBV6-5
ASSLWGTEAYEQY	TRBV28
ASSLGVLGLLGETQY	TRBV7-2
ASSPGGRAGETQY	TRBV19
ASSSGGITYEQY	TRBV5-1
ASSVGGRLYGYT	TRBV9
ASSDGRRSYEQY	TRBV7-2
ASSETDRTKGNQPQH	TRBV10-1
ASSDEGLGSGANVLT	TRBV10-2
ASSPGTSGGADEQY	TRBV2
AWSVSPGLYPYGYT	TRBV30
AWGTGGGYT	TRBV30
ASSALRGGSYEQY	TRBV25-1
ASSSGTSGPQETQY	TRBV11-2
ASSSTGNYGYT	TRBV7-9
ASSYFRDNHYGYP	TRBV6-5
ASSAGTGALNQPQH	TRBV9
ASSQANQNYGYT	TRBV4-3
ASNLQGMNTEAF	TRBV5-8
SVEPYSGITYEQY	TRBV29-1
ASSLLGTPTRDSNQPQH	TRBV28
ASSPRVYNSPLH	TRBV4-1
ASSVGPGQQETQY	TRBV9
AISVQGLGNPEAF	TRBV10-3
ASSIGQGHQPQH	TRBV19
SVRGLGNSPLH	TRBV29-1
ASSLEGQNSPLH	TRBV5-1
ASSRQPHYEQY	TRBV6-4
ASSAVSTGYT	TRBV5-6
AGGTSGANNEQF	TRBV30
ASSLVIEDTQY	TRBV27
ASSPSGREGNEQF	TRBV18
ASTQTGGAGANVLT	TRBV6-6